This passage covers 27 T cell receptor beta chains from one sample sequenced in a study of blood T cell repertoires in COVID-19. Profiled with immunoSEQ multiplex PCR; TCRdb holds only in-frame clones, not every one. There are around 300,000 clones in the sample; roughly 89% occur only once, and 0.9% to 1% lies in the top ten. The sample was peripheral blood. Every receptor here comes from a woman aged 40 to 50 who had recovered from COVID-19.

The genes are TRBV6-5 and TRBJ2-7; D not resolved. The germline V gene has CDR1 MNHEY and CDR2 SVGAGI. Deletions cut 4 bases from V and 0 bases from J, with 13 bases between. This CDR3 contains 15 residues. The CDR3 sequence: CASSSERVSSYEQYF. The CDR3 nucleotides are TGTGCCAGCAGTTCTGAGAGAGTGAGCTCCTACGAGCAGTACTTC.

The chain couples TRBV5-5 to TRBJ2-1, with D possibly TRBD1 on 5 matching bases. The CDR3 has 15 residues. Germline loops: CDR1 SGHKS, CDR2 YYEKEE (reference sequence). The ends were cut back, 4 bases at V and 2 bases at J, with 13 bases in the middle. The DNA for the CDR3 is TGTGCCAGCAGCCAGGGAACCCCAGCCTACAATGAGCAGTTCTTC. This codes for CASSQGTPAYNEQFF.

This clone was recorded a few times. The chain recombines TRBV19 with TRBJ2-7; TRBD2 matches at 9 bases. Looked up from germline, CDR1 is LNHDA and CDR2 is SQIVND (reference sequence). This CDR3 spans 13 amino acids. V was clipped by 5 bases and J by 7 bases; unmatched bases: 6. DNA of the CDR3: TGTGCCAGTAGTTGGGATCTAGCGGGGGAGCAGTACTTC. It encodes CASSWDLAGEQYF. The full variable domain, with the rest looked up from reference TRBV19 and TRBJ2-7, is DGGITQSPKYLFRKEGQNVTLSCEQNLNHDAMYWYRQDPGQGLRLIYYSQIVNDFQKGDIAEGYSVSREKKESFPLTVTSAQKNPTAFYLCASSWDLAGEQYFGPGTRLTVT.

The genes are TRBV9 and TRBJ1-2; possibly TRBD1 for D (5 bases). The ends were cut back, 3 bases at V and 4 bases at J, with 13 bases in the middle. Germline V CDR1 and CDR2: SGDLS, YYNGEE. The CDR3 runs to 14 residues. The CDR3 sequence is CASSALGGGYGYTF. The CDR3 DNA follows: TGTGCCAGCAGCGCTCTCGGGGGGGGCTATGGCTACACCTTC.

The V gene is TRBV4-1, the J gene TRBJ2-5; 12 nucleotides align to TRBD2. After removal of 1 base from V and 4 bases from J, the junction contained 4 bases not matched to a gene. The germline V gene encodes CDR1 MGHRA and CDR2 YSYEKL. This CDR3 comprises 16 residues. The chain's CDR3 is CASSQGLAGVAETQYF. CDR3 in DNA: TGCGCCAGCAGCCAAGGACTAGCGGGAGTCGCAGAGACCCAGTACTTC.

This chain links TRBV6-5 with TRBJ2-7, with D unresolved. The CDR3 is 15 amino acids. Deletions cut 0 bases from V and 0 bases from J, with 9 bases between. CDR1 is MNHEY, CDR2 SVGAGI, per germline. The CDR3 sequence is CASSYSGHNSYEQYF. The CDR3, as DNA: TGTGCCAGCAGTTACTCTGGCCATAACTCCTACGAGCAGTACTTC.

The chain employs TRBV27 and TRBJ2-3; TRBD2 agrees at 10 bases. Germline V CDR1 and CDR2: MNHEY, SMNVEV (reference sequence). The J segment lost 6 bases and the V segment lost 3 bases, leaving 12 bases of the junction unmatched. The CDR3 covers 17 residues. The CDR3 bases are TGTGCCAGCAGTTTCTCCCCTCTAGCGGGAGCATCTGATACGCAGTATTTT. It yields the protein CASSFSPLAGASDTQYF.

CDR3 protein: CSGGQTGQETQYF. CDR3 sequence (DNA): TGCAGCGGGGGACAGACAGGGCAAGAGACCCAGTACTTC. The chain carries TRBV29-1 and TRBJ2-5, with TRBD1 matching 7 bases. V dropped 7 bases and J dropped 2; count of bases not matched to a gene: 7. The V gene's germline CDR1 is SQVTM and CDR2 ANQGSEA. CDR3 length: 13 amino acids.

This clone was seen a few times. In nucleotides, the CDR3 is TGTGCCAGCTTGTCTGCTGGGACTAGCGGGCGGGTGCAGTACTTC. Protein: CASLSAGTSGRVQYF. The rearrangement uses TRBV27 and TRBJ2-7; 12 bases are a match to TRBD2. The CDR3 extends over 15 amino acids. The junction had 14 bases not matched to a gene; V was cut back by 8 bases and J by 9 bases. Per the germline V gene, CDR1 is MNHEY and CDR2 is SMNVEV (reference sequence).

A note on this clone: The sample carries other DNA sequences with the same CDR3. V gene TRBV2 combines with J gene TRBJ1-1; D is possibly TRBD1 (5 bases). The length of the CDR3 is 16 residues. The germline CDR1 and CDR2 sequences are SNHLY and FYNNEI. The V gene lost 1 base and the J gene lost 0 bases, with 12 bases spanning the gap. CDR3 sequence reads: CASSEGWGRMNTEAFF. The CDR3 coding sequence is TGTGCCAGCAGTGAAGGGTGGGGCCGTATGAACACTGAAGCTTTCTTT.

The gene calls are TRBV19 and TRBJ1-5; D might be TRBD1 (6 bases). The CDR3 length is 13 residues. With 5 bases removed from V and 6 bases from J, the gap between germline ends came to 11 bases. Germline CDR1 is LNHDA and CDR2 is SQIVND (reference sequence). The CDR3 region has the DNA TGTGCCAGTAGTGCAGGGGAAGCTCAGCCCCAGCATTTT. Its translation is CASSAGEAQPQHF.

V is TRBV7-9 and J is TRBJ2-3; 8 positions match TRBD2. Germline V gene sequence: CDR1 SEHNR, CDR2 FQNEAQ (reference sequence). This CDR3 has 15 residues. Trimming cost V 5 bases and J 0 bases; bases outside gene matches: 4. The DNA of the CDR3 is TGTGCCAGCAGCCGGGCTAGCGGGAGCACAGATACGCAGTATTTT. Translation: CASSRASGSTDTQYF.

The V gene is TRBV30, the J gene TRBJ1-5, with D possibly TRBD1 on 6 matching bases. Trimming removed 0 bases at V and 1 base at J, with 10 bases between. This CDR3 is 15 amino acids long. CDR1 is GTSNPN and CDR2 is SVGIG in the germline V gene (reference sequence). CDR3 nucleotide sequence: TGTGCCTGGAGTGTACCGGACAGAAGCAATCAGCCCCAGCATTTT. Protein sequence: CAWSVPDRSNQPQHF.

This chain joins TRBV5-6 and TRBJ2-7; D is perhaps TRBD2 (5 bases). This CDR3 region has 15 residues. V lost 0 bases, J lost 0 bases, and 10 bases lay in between. Germline V gene sequence: CDR1 SGHDT, CDR2 YYEEEE. This chain's CDR3 is CASSLGTGSSYEQYF. CDR3 nucleotides: TGTGCCAGCAGCTTGGGGACGGGGAGCTCCTACGAGCAGTACTTC. Full variable domain (outside the CDR3, taken from reference TRBV5-6 and TRBJ2-7): DAGVTQSPTHLIKTRGQQVTLRCSPKSGHDTVSWYQQALGQGPQFIFQYYEEEERQRGNFPDRFSGHQFPNYSSELNVNALLLGDSALYLCASSLGTGSSYEQYFGPGTRLTVT.

This chain uses TRBV18 with TRBJ2-7, with 11 positions matching TRBD2. In germline, CDR1 is KGHSH, CDR2 LQKENI. The CDR3 length is 15 residues. J was trimmed by 5 bases and V by 3 bases; bases with no gene match: 6. Here the CDR3 reads CASSPTGLAADEQYF. In DNA, the CDR3 is TGTGCCAGCTCACCGACGGGACTAGCGGCTGACGAGCAGTACTTC.

In this sample, this clone turned up a few times. The chain has TRBV11-2 and TRBJ2-7, with D possibly being TRBD2 (5 bases). The CDR3 has 14 amino acids. Trimming shortened V by 1 base and J by 3 bases, and 10 bases separated the two germline ends. Germline CDR1 is SGHAT and CDR2 is FQNNGV. The CDR3 DNA sequence: TGTGCCAGCAGCTTAGGGATAGCGAACTACGAGCAGTACTTC. It translates to CASSLGIANYEQYF. Drawing the rest from reference TRBV11-2 and TRBJ2-7, the complete variable domain is EAGVAQSPRYKIIEKRQSVAFWCNPISGHATLYWYQQILGQGPKLLIQFQNNGVVDDSQLPKDRFSAERLKGVDSTLKIQPAKLEDSAVYLCASSLGIANYEQYFGPGTRLTVT.

The chain joins TRBV24-1 to TRBJ2-1, with a tentative D call TRBD2 (5 bases). Between the trimmed V and J ends, which lost 3 bases and 0 bases, there was a span of 11 bases. Germline V gives CDR1 KGHDR, CDR2 SFDVKD. The CDR3 runs 16 residues. The chain's CDR3 is CATSDPAESSYNEQFF. In nucleotides, the CDR3 is TGTGCCACCAGTGATCCAGCGGAGAGCTCCTACAATGAGCAGTTCTTC.

V and J are TRBV10-3 and TRBJ1-2; 7 bases match TRBD1. The CDR3 sequence is 14 residues long. With V trimmed by 2 bases and J by 4 bases, 4 bases remained unmatched. CDR1 and CDR2 (germline): ENHRY, SYGVKD. The CDR3 DNA sequence: TGTGCCATCAGTGAGGGGGACAGAGTCTATGGCTACACCTTC. This translates into CAISEGDRVYGYTF.

The chain has TRBV4-2 and TRBJ1-1; D unresolved. This CDR3 is built from 16 residues. CDR1 and CDR2 (germline): LGHNA, YNFKEQ. Between the trimmed V and J ends, which lost 2 bases and 5 bases, there was a span of 18 bases. The CDR3 DNA follows: TGTGCCAGCAGCCAATCCAGCATGGTGGCGGGGACTGAAGCTTTCTTT. Amino acids: CASSQSSMVAGTEAFF.

The chain couples TRBV12-5 to TRBJ2-2; TRBD2 aligns across 8 bases. V shed 5 bases and J 6 bases; nucleotides not matched to a gene: 2. The CDR3 has 13 amino acids. CDR1 LGHNT and CDR2 FRNRAP come from the germline V gene. The CDR3 DNA sequence: TGTGCTAGTGGTCCGGGGGGGTCCGGGGAGCTGTTTTTT. Its translation is CASGPGGSGELFF.

This chain connects TRBV11-3 to TRBJ1-1, with a weak D call TRBD1 (6 bases). This CDR3 is 14 amino acids long. Trimming cost V 4 bases and J 1 base, with 10 bases left between them. CDR1 and CDR2 (germline): SGHNT, YENEEA. The CDR3 sequence is CASSSDSPNTEAFF. The CDR3 nucleotides read TGTGCCAGCAGCTCGGACAGCCCGAACACTGAAGCTTTCTTT.

The J gene is TRBJ2-6, the V gene TRBV2; 9 nucleotides match TRBD1. Germline values: CDR1 SNHLY, CDR2 FYNNEI. V lost 10 bases and J lost 1; bases outside the gene matches: 8. This CDR3 is 16 amino acids long. In DNA, the CDR3 is TGTGCCACATTGGGGACAGGGCTGTCTGGGGCCAACGTCCTGACTTTC. It codes for CATLGTGLSGANVLTF.

The chain combines TRBV11-2 with TRBJ2-5, with D tentatively TRBD2 (6 bases). V was pared by 0 bases and J by 4 bases, with 12 bases between. The germline V gene encodes CDR1 SGHAT and CDR2 FQNNGV. The CDR3 extends over 15 amino acids. CDR3 in amino acids: CASSLEGGPGETQYF. The CDR3 nucleotides are TGTGCCAGCAGCTTAGAAGGAGGGCCGGGAGAGACCCAGTACTTC. Looking up the rest from reference TRBV11-2 and TRBJ2-5 gives the full variable domain: EAGVAQSPRYKIIEKRQSVAFWCNPISGHATLYWYQQILGQGPKLLIQFQNNGVVDDSQLPKDRFSAERLKGVDSTLKIQPAKLEDSAVYLCASSLEGGPGETQYFGPGTRLLVL.

V gene TRBV28 combines with J gene TRBJ2-1; no definite D call. Trimming removed 4 bases from V and 15 bases from J, with 13 bases in between. There are 11 residues in the CDR3. The V gene's germline CDR1 is MDHEN and CDR2 SYDVKM. CDR3 sequence reads: CASSSRSSPFF. The CDR3, as DNA: TGTGCCAGCAGTTCACGTAGCTCTCCGTTCTTC.

The chain links TRBV2 to TRBJ2-1, with 14 bases matching TRBD2. V gave up 8 bases and J gave up 5 bases; unmatched junction bases: 11. Germline V gives CDR1 SNHLY, CDR2 FYNNEI. The CDR3 spans 17 residues. The chain's CDR3 is CASSGLAGEGGDNEQFF. Written as DNA, the CDR3 is TGTGCCAGCTCGGGACTAGCGGGAGAAGGTGGAGACAATGAGCAGTTCTTC.

The V call is TRBV3-1 (or the pseudogene TRBV3-2), the J call TRBJ2-3, with 10 bases matching TRBD2. The trim removed 4 bases at V and 4 bases at J, leaving 5 bases unmatched. This CDR3 comprises 15 residues. Per the germline V gene, CDR1 is LGHDT and CDR2 is YNNKEL (reference sequence). Here the CDR3 DNA reads TGTGCCAGCAGCCTCGCAGCGGGAGGGTCAGATACGCAGTATTTT. Amino acids: CASSLAAGGSDTQYF.

This clone was seen a handful of times. At one of its ends the junction is not consistent with the germline gene, which may arise from a read error. The CDR3 DNA follows: TGTGCCAGCAGCAACCGGGACAGTGCTAGCTTC. Translation gives CASSNRDSASF. The chain employs TRBV7-2 and TRBJ2-7; 7 bases line up with TRBD1. This CDR3 spans 11 amino acids. The germline CDR1 and CDR2 sequences are SGHTA and FQGNSA. Full variable domain (remainder filled in from reference TRBV7-2 and TRBJ2-7): GAGVSQSPSNKVTEKGKDVELRCDPISGHTALYWYRQSLGQGLEFLIYFQGNSAPDKSGLPSDRFSAERTGGSVSTLTIQRTQQEDSAVYLCASSNRDSASFGPGTRLTVT.